The 10 T cell receptor beta chains below all came from one sample that was sequenced in a study of response to subunit inactivated influenza vaccine. In TCRdb, the RT-PCR reads were re-called with MiXCR into one record per CDR3 protein. The data contain fewer than 750,000 distinct CDR3 sequences, 11% to 15% of them seen just once; the ten biggest clones take up around 10%. Sequencing was performed on PBMCs from blood, taken roughly 12 days after vaccination. The receptor source for this set is a man aged 50-60 years who received an inactivated influenza vaccine.

In its sample, this clonotype was seen a few times. The CDR3 sequence is CASMLFLGQGSGEQFF. The DNA for the CDR3 is TGTGCCAGCATGTTATTTCTTGGACAGGGGTCGGGTGAGCAGTTCTTC. The V call is TRBV28, the J call TRBJ2-1; TRBD1 matches at 9 bases. Germline CDR1 and CDR2: MDHEN and SYDVKM. The V gene end was trimmed by 7 bases and the J gene end by 9 bases; junction bases not matched to a gene: 16. The CDR3 is 16 amino acids.

This clonotype has a handful of counts. The chain recombines TRBV7-9 with TRBJ2-4; 9 bases fit TRBD1. V shed 5 bases and J 8 bases; nucleotides not matched to a gene: 10. This CDR3 comprises 15 residues. Germline lookup yields CDR1 SEHNR and CDR2 FQNEAQ (reference sequence). The CDR3 loop is CASSPRDREFDIQYF. The CDR3 nucleotides are TGTGCCAGCAGCCCCCGGGACAGGGAGTTTGACATTCAGTACTTC.

This rearrangement joins TRBV24-1 to TRBJ2-3; perhaps TRBD1 as D (6 bases). CDR3 size: 13 residues. The V gene's germline CDR1 is KGHDR and CDR2 SFDVKD. Trimming stripped 4 bases from V and 4 bases from J, with 8 bases between. In DNA form, the CDR3 reads TGTGCCACCAGTGAACCAGGGGCAGATACGCAGTATTTT. It is translated as CATSEPGADTQYF.

A word on this clonotype: Its ends do not fully match the called genes, so a read error is possible. The chain couples TRBV10-3 to TRBJ2-2; D may correspond to TRBD1 or TRBD2 (6 bases each). Germline V lookup: CDR1 ENHRY, CDR2 SYGVKD. This CDR3 region has 16 residues. The CDR3 spells CVISEWGAANTGELFF. As DNA, the CDR3 is TGTGTCATCAGTGAGTGGGGGGCCGCGAACACCGGGGAGCTGTTTTTT.

This clonotype occurred many times. The chain joins TRBV12-3 or TRBV12-4 to TRBJ1-3; TRBD1 might be the D (5 bases). The CDR3 length is 14 residues. Trimming cost V 8 bases and J 5 bases, with 16 bases left between them. The DNA for the CDR3 is TGTGCCAGCGCGCGGCGCCAGGGAAGAAACACCATATATTTT. This encodes CASARRQGRNTIYF.

CDR3 loop: CSASLRGPYEQYF. Here the CDR3 DNA reads TGCAGTGCTAGTCTCAGGGGCCCCTACGAGCAGTACTTC. The V call is TRBV20-1, the J call TRBJ2-7; TRBD1 is a possible D gene (6 bases). CDR1 and CDR2 from the germline V gene are DFQATT and SNEGSKA (reference sequence). The CDR3 is 13 residues long. The V end lost 3 bases, the J end lost 2 bases, and 11 bases lay between the germline ends.

V and J are TRBV11-2 and TRBJ2-1; 13 nucleotides align to TRBD2. Looked up from germline, CDR1 is SGHAT and CDR2 is FQNNGV. The trim removed 4 bases at V and 7 bases at J, leaving 7 bases unmatched. The CDR3 covers 16 residues. CDR3 protein: CASSWGTSGVGNEQFF. CDR3 coding DNA: TGTGCCAGCAGCTGGGGGACTAGCGGGGTAGGTAATGAGCAGTTCTTC. Filled out from reference TRBV11-2 and TRBJ2-1, the complete variable domain reads EAGVAQSPRYKIIEKRQSVAFWCNPISGHATLYWYQQILGQGPKLLIQFQNNGVVDDSQLPKDRFSAERLKGVDSTLKIQPAKLEDSAVYLCASSWGTSGVGNEQFFGPGTRLTVL.

CDR3 region: CASSSSGRLYNEQFF. The CDR3 region has the DNA TGTGCCAGCAGCTCGAGCGGGAGACTTTACAATGAGCAGTTCTTC. The rearrangement joins TRBV12-3 or TRBV12-4 to TRBJ2-1; 8 bases are a match to TRBD2. This CDR3 is 15 amino acids long. V lost 6 bases and J lost 4; bases outside the gene matches: 8.

This chain connects TRBV20-1 to TRBJ2-5, with TRBD1 identical over 8 bases. This CDR3 region has 14 residues. In germline, CDR1 is DFQATT, CDR2 SNEGSKA (reference sequence). V lost 2 bases to trimming and J lost 4 bases; unmatched junction nucleotides: 6. CDR3 DNA: TGCAGTGCTAGATCAGGACAGGGTGGAGAGACCCAGTACTTC. It specifies CSARSGQGGETQYF.

This chain joins TRBV20-1 and TRBJ1-5; D uncertain. Germline loops: CDR1 DFQATT, CDR2 SNEGSKA (reference sequence). The CDR3 is 16 residues long. With 0 bases removed from V and 2 bases from J, the gap between germline ends came to 14 bases. CDR3 nucleotide sequence: TGCAGTGCTAGAGATTGGAAGTTGCAGGGCAATCAGCCCCAGCATTTT. Translating it yields CSARDWKLQGNQPQHF.